Shown below are 11 T cell receptor beta chains from a single sample sequenced in a study of regulatory dendritic cells for organ transplantation. Assay used: immunoSEQ multiplex PCR; TCRdb lists only in-frame clones, some missing. The sample lists more than 35,000 clones; about 90% were seen once. Sequenced input: naive CD8+ T cells from blood. Subset given: CD45RA+ naive T cells. The receptors were sampled from a human donor in good health.

V gene TRBV7-6 combines with J gene TRBJ1-1; weak D call: TRBD1 (6 bases). Trimming took 4 bases from V and 2 from J, leaving 11 bases between them. The V gene's germline CDR1 is SGHVS and CDR2 FNYEAQ. The CDR3 extends over 14 amino acids. For the CDR3, the DNA is TGTGCCAGCAGCTATACAGGGCTAAACACTGAAGCTTTCTTT. As protein: CASSYTGLNTEAFF. Together with reference TRBV7-6 and TRBJ1-1, the CDR3 gives the full variable domain: GAGVSQSPRYKVTKRGQDVALRCDPISGHVSLYWYRQALGQGPEFLTYFNYEAQQDKSGLPNDRFSAERPEGSISTLTIQRTEQRDSAMYRCASSYTGLNTEAFFGQGTRLTVV.

The CDR3 sequence: CASSLSGNEQFF. CDR3 sequence (DNA): TGTGCCAGCAGTTTATCCGGCAATGAGCAGTTCTTC. The V call is TRBV27, the J call TRBJ2-1; the D is unclear. The V end lost 0 bases, the J end lost 6 bases, and 3 bases lay between the germline ends. The CDR3 length is 12 residues. Germline CDR1 and CDR2: MNHEY and SMNVEV (reference sequence).

The chain carries TRBV7-9 and TRBJ2-5; TRBD1 might be the D (7 bases). Looked up from germline, CDR1 is SEHNR and CDR2 is FQNEAQ (reference sequence). This CDR3 comprises 14 residues. V was trimmed by 7 bases and J by 2 bases, leaving 14 bases between them. This CDR3 is CASNPGGQQETQYF. The CDR3 DNA reads as TGTGCCAGCAATCCAGGGGGGCAGCAAGAGACCCAGTACTTC. Using reference TRBV7-9 and TRBJ2-5 for the parts outside the CDR3, the full variable domain is DTGVSQNPRHKITKRGQNVTFRCDPISEHNRLYWYRQTLGQGPEFLTYFQNEAQLEKSRLLSDRFSAERPKGSFSTLEIQRTEQGDSAMYLCASNPGGQQETQYFGPGTRLLVL.

The chain carries TRBV30 and TRBJ1-5; D is unresolved. The germline V gene encodes CDR1 GTSNPN and CDR2 SVGIG (reference sequence). The CDR3 has 15 residues. V dropped 0 bases and J dropped 1 base, with 10 bases sitting between them. CDR3 sequence: CAWSVMDRSNQPQHF. CDR3 bases: TGTGCCTGGAGTGTAATGGATCGGAGCAATCAGCCCCAGCATTTT.

The chain carries TRBV5-4 and TRBJ1-1, with a weak D call TRBD1 (6 bases). This CDR3 is built from 13 residues. The germline V gene has CDR1 SGHNT and CDR2 YYREEE (reference sequence). The V end lost 0 bases, the J end lost 4 bases, and 7 bases lay between the germline ends. The CDR3 region has the DNA TGTGCCAGCAGCTTGGACAGGGCCACTGAAGCTTTCTTT. It encodes CASSLDRATEAFF. Combining the CDR3 with reference TRBV5-4 and TRBJ1-1 gives the whole variable domain ETGVTQSPTHLIKTRGQQVTLRCSSQSGHNTVSWYQQALGQGPQFIFQYYREEENGRGNFPPRFSGLQFPNYSSELNVNALELDDSALYLCASSLDRATEAFFGQGTRLTVV.

This rearrangement joins TRBV28 to TRBJ2-1; unclear D gene. In germline, CDR1 is MDHEN, CDR2 SYDVKM. This CDR3 has 15 residues. Trimming took 3 bases from V and 2 from J, leaving 11 bases between them. The CDR3 loop is CASSFPTTTYNEQFF. In DNA, the CDR3 is TGTGCCAGCAGTTTTCCTACAACGACCTACAATGAGCAGTTCTTC.

The J gene is TRBJ2-1, the V gene TRBV10-2; D might be TRBD2 (6 bases). Germline CDR1 is WSHSY and CDR2 is SAAADI. The CDR3 spans 14 residues. The germline V and J ends were trimmed by 8 bases and 1 base, with 12 bases remaining between them. In DNA form, the CDR3 reads TGCGCCAGCCAGGGACTGAAATCCTACAATGAGCAGTTCTTC. Translated: CASQGLKSYNEQFF.

The CDR3 region is CASRVSSRSRMNTEAFF. The CDR3 DNA sequence: TGCGCCAGCAGAGTCTCTAGTAGGAGTAGAATGAACACTGAAGCTTTCTTT. This sequence joins TRBV5-1 and TRBJ1-1; D is ambiguous. The CDR3 extends over 17 amino acids. Germline CDR1 SGHRS, CDR2 YFSETQ. V lost 5 bases and J lost 0, with 20 bases in between.

This chain links TRBV10-2 with TRBJ2-2, with D possibly matching TRBD2 (5 bases). Germline assignment: CDR1 WSHSY and CDR2 SAAADI. The CDR3 contains 13 residues. Trimming removed 4 bases at V and 5 bases at J, with 8 bases between. CDR3 loop: CASSARATGELFF. CDR3 in DNA: TGCGCCAGCAGTGCGAGGGCGACCGGGGAGCTGTTTTTT.

In its sample, this clone was seen once. The chain has TRBV29-1 and TRBJ2-7, with D perhaps TRBD2 (7 bases). The CDR3 consists of 13 residues. The germline V gene encodes CDR1 SQVTM and CDR2 ANQGSEA. V was pared by 7 bases and J by 4 bases, with 17 bases between. The CDR3, as DNA: TGCAGCGCCGTGGGGCGGGGGCTATACGAGCAGTACTTC. Its translation: CSAVGRGLYEQYF.

The chain has TRBV5-4 and TRBJ1-1; D not resolved. The germline V and J ends were trimmed by 4 bases and 1 base, with 11 bases remaining between them. Per germline, CDR1 SGHNT and CDR2 YYREEE (reference sequence). This CDR3 contains 14 residues. CDR3 nucleotides: TGTGCCAGCAGCCTCCCACCCACGAACACTGAAGCTTTCTTT. Encoded protein: CASSLPPTNTEAFF. Full variable domain (remainder filled in from reference TRBV5-4 and TRBJ1-1): ETGVTQSPTHLIKTRGQQVTLRCSSQSGHNTVSWYQQALGQGPQFIFQYYREEENGRGNFPPRFSGLQFPNYSSELNVNALELDDSALYLCASSLPPTNTEAFFGQGTRLTVV.